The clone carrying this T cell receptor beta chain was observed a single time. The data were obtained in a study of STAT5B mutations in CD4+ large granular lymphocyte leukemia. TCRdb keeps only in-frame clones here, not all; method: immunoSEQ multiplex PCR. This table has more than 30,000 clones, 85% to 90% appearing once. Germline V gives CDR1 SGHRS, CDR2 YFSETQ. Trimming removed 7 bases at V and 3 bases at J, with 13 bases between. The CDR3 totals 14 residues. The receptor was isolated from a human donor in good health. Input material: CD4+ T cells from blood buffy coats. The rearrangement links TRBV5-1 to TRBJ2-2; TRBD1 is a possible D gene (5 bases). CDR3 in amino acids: CASARVSDTGELFF. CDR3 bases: TGCGCCAGCGCCAGGGTATCGGACACCGGGGAGCTGTTTTTT. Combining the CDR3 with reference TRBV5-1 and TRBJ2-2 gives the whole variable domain KAGVTQTPRYLIKTRGQQVTLSCSPISGHRSVSWYQQTPGQGLQFLFEYFSETQRNKGNFPGRFSGRQFSNSRSEMNVSTLELGDSALYLCASARVSDTGELFFGEGSRLTVL.